This T cell receptor (beta chain) was identified during a study of T cell repertoires in cytomegalovirus infection. About the research overall: Matching HLA type and CMV infection were both indicated by public TCR beta signatures.

MiXCR was run by TCRdb on the reads, yielding one entry per CDR3 protein. The table records about 770,000 distinct CDR3 sequences, 25% to 35% of them present only once. CDR1 is SGHRS, CDR2 YFSETQ, per germline. J gave up 0 bases and V 0 bases, and 10 bases lay outside the gene matches. The CDR3 covers 19 residues. This clonotype was recorded only once. What it binds is not known. Specimen: cultured CD8+ T cells from PBMCs, collected from culture after CMV antigen stimulation. This TCR derives from a human donor in good health (CMV status not recorded). Some clones in this sample may be carry-over from other donors' samples. The chain links TRBV5-1 to TRBJ2-3; 10 bases line up with TRBD2. CDR3 residues: CASSLVPSGGRRSTDTQYF. For the CDR3, the DNA is TGCGCCAGCAGCTTGGTCCCTAGCGGGGGCCGAAGAAGCACAGATACGCAGTATTTT. Filled out from reference TRBV5-1 and TRBJ2-3, the complete variable domain reads KAGVTQTPRYLIKTRGQQVTLSCSPISGHRSVSWYQQTPGQGLQFLFEYFSETQRNKGNFPGRFSGRQFSNSRSEMNVSTLELGDSALYLCASSLVPSGGRRSTDTQYFGPGTRLTVL.